This entry concerns a single T cell receptor beta chain. Its antigen is currently unknown. An end of the junction does not agree with germline; a read error may underlie this. Next came a second PCR, run for about 7 to 12 cycles, which used a sample-barcoded 5' primer along with a J-beta primer mix. Every cDNA was tagged by a template-switch adaptor with 12 random nucleotides. TCRdb analysed the 5' RACE reads with MiXCR anew, one entry per CDR3 protein. The table includes under 800,000 distinct CDR3 sequences, roughly 20% detected once. The donors, healthy Caucasians from Russia, were aged roughly 6 to 90. Per sample, extraction of total RNA gave at least 5.5 micrograms in every case. The germline CDR1 and CDR2 sequences are LNHDA and SQIVND (reference sequence). The CDR3 sequence is 12 residues long. These data belong to a study of blood T cells in healthy people across ages. Study conclusions and caveats: Long-lived donors had more naive CD4+ cells and higher diversity than aged donors.

The V and J genes are TRBV19 and TRBJ1-1; 7 bases agree with TRBD1. The origin of this receptor is a man in his 70s in good health. Sequenced material: blood. The CDR3 bases are TGTGCCAGTAGGACAGGGAACACTGGAGCTTTCTTT. Amino acid sequence: CASRTGNTGAFF. The whole variable domain, remainder taken from reference TRBV19 and TRBJ1-1, is DGGITQSPKYLFRKEGQNVTLSCEQNLNHDAMYWYRQDPGQGLRLIYYSQIVNDFQKGDIAEGYSVSREKKESFPLTVTSAQKNPTAFYLCASRTGNTGAFFGQGTRLTVV.